What follows are 9 T cell receptor beta chains derived from one specimen sequenced in a study of cytomegalovirus exposure and HLA in healthy donors. The PCR made use of 60 Vbeta and 13 Jbeta primers. Data came from immunoSEQ multiplex PCR; TCRdb stores just in-frame clones and leaves some out. Of about 94,000 clones listed, about three fifths are singletons. Sequencing input: PBMCs. Every receptor here comes from a man aged 25 to 45 in good health and CMV-seronegative.

This clone was seen a few times. The J gene is TRBJ1-5, the V gene TRBV9; tentative D call: TRBD1 (6 bases). The length of the CDR3 is 15 residues. Germline values: CDR1 SGDLS, CDR2 YYNGEE. V dropped 0 bases and J dropped 7 bases, with 14 bases sitting between them. This chain's CDR3 is CASSVGGGARQPQHF. The CDR3 nucleotides read TGTGCCAGCAGCGTAGGAGGGGGGGCGAGGCAGCCCCAGCATTTT. Complete variable domain (other parts from reference TRBV9 and TRBJ1-5): DSGVTQTPKHLITATGQRVTLRCSPRSGDLSVYWYQQSLDQGLQFLIQYYNGEERAKGNILERFSAQQFPDLHSELNLSSLELGDSALYFCASSVGGGARQPQHFGDGTRLSIL.

The J gene is TRBJ2-1, the V gene TRBV28, with 10 nucleotides matching TRBD2. The ends lost 4 bases at V and 3 bases at J; junction bases unmatched: 3. Germline V gene data show CDR1 as MDHEN and CDR2 as SYDVKM. The CDR3 runs 15 residues. The CDR3 region is CASSSAGGGYNEQFF. The CDR3 DNA sequence: TGTGCCAGCAGTTCAGCGGGAGGGGGCTACAATGAGCAGTTCTTC. Full variable domain (rest looked up from reference TRBV28 and TRBJ2-1): DVKVTQSSRYLVKRTGEKVFLECVQDMDHENMFWYRQDPGLGLRLIYFSYDVKMKEKGDIPEGYSVSREKKERFSLILESASTNQTSMYLCASSSAGGGYNEQFFGPGTRLTVL.

A few counts support this clone. The chain employs TRBV2 and TRBJ1-1, with 7 nucleotides matching TRBD1. V dropped 6 bases and J dropped 6; count of bases not matched to a gene: 4. The CDR3 is 12 amino acids. Germline CDR1 SNHLY, CDR2 FYNNEI. The CDR3 loop reads CASRLGTAEAFF. The CDR3 bases are TGTGCCAGCAGGCTAGGGACAGCTGAAGCTTTCTTT.

The rearrangement links TRBV9 to TRBJ2-2; a weak D match, TRBD2 (6 bases). The germline V and J ends were trimmed by 5 bases and 1 base, with 18 bases remaining between them. This CDR3 contains 17 residues. The germline CDR1 and CDR2 sequences are SGDLS and YYNGEE. CDR3 bases: TGTGCCAGCAGTGGCCTGGGTAGCGGATGGAACACCGGGGAGCTGTTTTTT. Translating it yields CASSGLGSGWNTGELFF.

This chain links TRBV19 with TRBJ1-1; D is perhaps TRBD1 (6 bases). CDR3 size: 15 residues. The V gene lost 0 bases and the J gene lost 6 bases, with 14 bases spanning the gap. CDR1 is LNHDA, CDR2 SQIVND, per germline (reference sequence). Here the CDR3 reads CASSIDPGAGAEAFF. The CDR3 nucleotides read TGTGCCAGTAGTATAGACCCAGGGGCGGGCGCTGAAGCTTTCTTT. Variable domain in full (rest from reference TRBV19 and TRBJ1-1): DGGITQSPKYLFRKEGQNVTLSCEQNLNHDAMYWYRQDPGQGLRLIYYSQIVNDFQKGDIAEGYSVSREKKESFPLTVTSAQKNPTAFYLCASSIDPGAGAEAFFGQGTRLTVV.

This clone was seen more than once but under ten times. This rearrangement joins TRBV14 to TRBJ2-2, with a tentative D call TRBD1 (6 bases). V lost 4 bases to trimming and J lost 3 bases, with 12 bases between them. This CDR3 has 15 amino acids. Germline values: CDR1 SGHDN, CDR2 FVKESK. The CDR3 reads CASSLGTSYTGELFF. The CDR3 region has the DNA TGTGCCAGCAGCCTCGGGACATCCTACACCGGGGAGCTGTTTTTT.

The gene calls are TRBV6-6 and TRBJ1-3; D not certain. Germline CDR1 and CDR2: MNHNY and SVGAGI (reference sequence). CDR3 size: 14 residues. The V gene lost 8 bases and the J gene lost 3 bases, with 14 bases spanning the gap. This CDR3 is CASGGSSLGNTIYF. The CDR3 nucleotides are TGTGCCAGCGGAGGGTCCTCTCTTGGAAACACCATATATTTT.

This clone was counted a single time. The chain has TRBV6-5 and TRBJ2-5; perhaps TRBD1 as D (6 bases). TRBJ2-7 explains the end of the DNA better; the J call may be wrong. The CDR3 covers 15 residues. The germline V gene encodes CDR1 MNHEY and CDR2 SVGAGI. CDR3 bases: TGTGCCAGCAGCAAAACATATCCAAACAGGGACGAGCAGTACTTC. Amino acids: CASSKTYPNRDEQYF.

The chain employs TRBV19 and TRBJ2-3, with TRBD2 matching 8 bases. V dropped 7 bases and J dropped 5; count of bases not matched to a gene: 8. The CDR3 spans 14 residues. In germline, CDR1 is LNHDA, CDR2 SQIVND (reference sequence). The CDR3 DNA reads as TGTGCCAGTAACAGCGGGAGCGGTGGAGATACGCAGTATTTT. This codes for CASNSGSGGDTQYF.